A selection of T cell receptor beta chains follows, all from one sample in a study of shared clonotypes between healthy human individuals. Sequencing used immunoSEQ multiplex PCR; TCRdb keeps in-frame clones, though not all of them. The sample lists 2 million to 2.5 million clones, just under 95% seen once, with approximately 0.4% in the top ten. Sequenced sample: naive CD4+ T cells from PBMCs. The origin of the receptors is a man aged 18 to 29 in good health. Some clones in this sample may be carry-over from other donors' samples. Both conserved end residues are part of each CDR3.

cdr3_length	v_call	j_call	cdr3_aa
10	TRBV6-1	TRBJ2-5	CASSWETQYF
11	TRBV6-6	TRBJ2-7	CAFGRSDEQYF
13	TRBV18	TRBJ1-1	CASSLGLNTEAFF
14	TRBV6-6	TRBJ2-2	CASTEREGYGELFF
14	TRBV5-5	TRBJ1-2	CASSTGQGLWGYTF
16	TRBV10-3	TRBJ1-5	CAISDGYPDPNQPQHF
12	TRBV30	TRBJ2-7	CAWSVQRDRQYF
15	TRBV28	TRBJ2-1	CASSQAGAGLNEQFF
15	TRBV7-9	TRBJ2-5	CASSPRTGEAETQYF
15	TRBV19	TRBJ1-4	CASSWGQPTNEKLFF
11	TRBV28	TRBJ2-7	CASSLIGEQYF
14	TRBV7-9	TRBJ1-2	CASSFRDRGPGYTF
15	TRBV6-5	TRBJ1-1	CASSPPGRTNTEAFF
16	TRBV7-2	TRBJ1-5	CASSLSEGYWDQPQHF
15	TRBV7-9	TRBJ2-1	CASSLALPSDNEQFF
15	TRBV7-9	TRBJ2-1	CASSFGGGAYNEQFF
16	TRBV27	TRBJ2-3	CASSFGRPPGTDTQYF
15	TRBV19	TRBJ1-2	CASSPTILTNYGYTF
15	TRBV9	TRBJ2-7	CASSSRSGFLDEQYF
14	TRBV6-6	TRBJ1-5	CASSYGQGVSPQHF
14	TRBV19	TRBJ2-1	CASSREGSYNEQFF
12	TRBV2	TRBJ2-7	CASSWRGYEQYF
13	TRBV15	TRBJ2-2	CATSRELTGELFF
14	TRBV5-5	TRBJ1-2	CASSPISGPLGYTF
15	TRBV4-1	TRBJ2-7	CASSQVETPGREQYF
12	TRBV29-1	TRBJ1-2	CSVVGLNYGYTF
14	TRBV28	TRBJ1-5	CASSLIISNQPQHF
17	TRBV7-3	TRBJ2-2	CASSPHRQGVVAGELFF
15	TRBV28	TRBJ2-7	CASSLSASGSYEQYF
14	TRBV30	TRBJ1-2	CAWSEGGLGYGYTF
13	TRBV19	TRBJ2-1	CASSSSGGNEQFF
15	TRBV7-8	TRBJ1-4	CASSLFKGRVEKLFF
16	TRBV11-2	TRBJ1-4	CASSLVFTATNEKLFF
14	TRBV19	TRBJ2-7	CASSMIGGGPEQYF
13	TRBV19	TRBJ1-4	CATRDFGNEKLFF
13	TRBV9	TRBJ2-1	CASAWSSYNEQFF
13	TRBV28	TRBJ2-5	CASTRGRRETQYF
13	TRBV6-5	TRBJ2-1	CASSPRLANEQFF
14	TRBV15	TRBJ1-4	CATAGTGEGRKLFF
15	TRBV5-1	TRBJ2-7	CASRYTTSGSYEQYF
14	TRBV6-5	TRBJ2-1	CASGTSGRTSEQFF
14	TRBV6-5	TRBJ2-5	CASSPTSGPKTQYF
15	TRBV5-5	TRBJ2-7	CASSLDRGRSDEQYF
16	TRBV27	TRBJ1-2	CASSPTGGGRGYGYTF
13	TRBV19	TRBJ2-5	CASSRGNQETQYF
15	TRBV10-3	TRBJ1-4	CAISESWGANEKLFF
13	TRBV30	TRBJ2-7	CAWCRDGGAEQYF
14	TRBV7-9	TRBJ1-1	CASSRTGSNTEAFF
13	TRBV7-9	.	CASSLASSYEQYF
12	TRBV6-5	TRBJ2-7	CASSQDRGEQYF
16	TRBV5-4	TRBJ2-7	CASSARTGAAGYEQYF
22	TRBV15	TRBJ2-4	CATSRAHQTSLLYSIAKNIQYF
16	TRBV18	TRBJ2-1	CASSPRTSGNYNEQFF